What follows are 18 T cell receptor beta chains derived from one specimen sequenced in a study of cytomegalovirus exposure and HLA in healthy donors. The PCR employed 60 Vbeta primers together with 13 Jbeta primers. The assay was immunoSEQ multiplex PCR, and TCRdb's table has in-frame clones only and misses some. The sample records about 120,000 clones, roughly 80% being singletons. Sequencing was done on a sample of PBMCs. The receptors shown here come from a man younger than 35 in good health and CMV-seronegative.

This chain connects TRBV7-8 to TRBJ1-1; a possible D gene is TRBD1 (6 bases). Germline CDR1 reads SGHVS; CDR2 reads FQNEAQ. There are 17 residues in the CDR3. The V end was cut by 2 bases, the J end by 4 bases, with 20 bases between. The CDR3 reads CASSLRTAINGGTEAFF. The CDR3 DNA sequence: TGTGCCAGCAGCTTAAGGACAGCAATCAACGGAGGCACTGAAGCTTTCTTT.

The J gene is TRBJ2-3, the V gene TRBV7-3; 8 nucleotides align to TRBD2. The CDR3 length is 15 residues. The germline V gene encodes CDR1 SGHTA and CDR2 FQGTGA. V lost 3 bases to trimming and J lost 2 bases; unmatched junction nucleotides: 4. CDR3 region: CASSFGRGVTDTQYF. The CDR3 DNA sequence: TGTGCCAGCAGCTTCGGGCGGGGGGTCACAGATACGCAGTATTTT.

J is TRBJ2-4 and V is TRBV7-9; TRBD2 matches at 11 bases. The CDR3 loop spans 17 amino acids. Trimming removed 5 bases from V and 0 bases from J; junction bases left unmatched: 6. Germline CDR1 reads SEHNR; CDR2 reads FQNEAQ (reference sequence). In DNA, the CDR3 is TGTGCCAGCAGCCCCCCTAGCGGGGGGTTAGCCAAAAACATTCAGTACTTC. This codes for CASSPPSGGLAKNIQYF.

The table lists this clone with a few counts. V is TRBV6-6 and J is TRBJ1-2, with D unresolved. Trimming took off 7 bases at V and 8 bases at J, with 20 bases between the two ends. The CDR3 consists of 14 residues. Germline CDR1 MNHNY, CDR2 SVGAGI (reference sequence). CDR3 region: CASTAFLGVLGYTF. The CDR3 DNA sequence: TGTGCCAGCACCGCCTTCCTCGGTGTGTTGGGCTACACCTTC.

This clone showed up just once. V usage is TRBV29-1 and J usage is TRBJ1-1; 9 bases map to TRBD1. This CDR3 is built from 13 residues. The J segment lost 4 bases and the V segment lost 7 bases, leaving 7 bases of the junction unmatched. Per the germline V gene, CDR1 is SQVTM and CDR2 is ANQGSEA. CDR3 bases: TGCAGCGCGGACAGGGGCCCTGGCACTGAAGCTTTCTTT. The encoded protein is CSADRGPGTEAFF.

In the case of this clone: Compared with germline, one end of the junction differs, possibly owing to a read error. The V gene is TRBV7-9, the J gene TRBJ2-7; 9 nucleotides agree with TRBD1. The CDR3 runs to 16 residues. Germline-derived CDR1 and CDR2 are SEHNR and FQNEAQ (reference sequence). CDR3 sequence reads: CSSTDRPGQGSYEQYF. The CDR3 nucleotides read TGTTCCAGCACCGACCGCCCGGGACAGGGCTCCTACGAGCAGTACTTC.

The chain recombines TRBV13 with TRBJ2-7, with 10 bases fitting TRBD2. CDR3 length equals 15 residues. CDR1 is PRHDT and CDR2 is FYEKMQ in the germline V gene (reference sequence). Unmatched junction bases numbered 6, after V lost 5 bases and J lost 2 bases. The CDR3: CASSRGLAATYEQYF. In nucleotides, the CDR3 is TGTGCCAGCAGCCGAGGACTAGCGGCTACCTACGAGCAGTACTTC.

The chain uses TRBV5-1 and TRBJ2-5, with 7 bases that match TRBD1. CDR3 length: 15 residues. V trimming: 3 bases; J trimming: 2 bases; junction bases outside the gene matches: 7. Germline V gives CDR1 SGHRS, CDR2 YFSETQ. The CDR3 DNA follows: TGCGCCAGCAGCTCAGGGGGTCGGGTACAAGAGACCCAGTACTTC. The encoded protein is CASSSGGRVQETQYF. The variable domain in full, completed from reference TRBV5-1 and TRBJ2-5, reads KAGVTQTPRYLIKTRGQQVTLSCSPISGHRSVSWYQQTPGQGLQFLFEYFSETQRNKGNFPGRFSGRQFSNSRSEMNVSTLELGDSALYLCASSSGGRVQETQYFGPGTRLLVL.

Comment on this clone: One junction end disagrees with the germline gene, perhaps due to a read error. The chain has TRBV7-9 and TRBJ1-2; a possible D gene is TRBD1 (5 bases). The CDR3 runs 13 residues. In germline, CDR1 is SEHNR, CDR2 FQNEAQ (reference sequence). CDR3 residues: CSSSPGGRSGYTF. CDR3 in DNA: TGTTCCAGCAGTCCCGGGGGGAGGAGTGGCTACACCTTC.

This chain uses TRBV27 with TRBJ2-1; D may be TRBD1 (6 bases). The CDR3 length is 14 residues. From germline, CDR1 is MNHEY and CDR2 SMNVEV (reference sequence). V lost 4 bases, J lost 3 bases, and 10 bases lay in between. CDR3 nucleotide sequence: TGTGCCAGCAGTTCCCCAGGGGACTACAATGAGCAGTTCTTC. Translating it yields CASSSPGDYNEQFF.

This clone appeared once. The V gene is TRBV6-5, the J gene TRBJ1-1; D not certain. The CDR3 covers 15 residues. V dropped 8 bases and J dropped 0 bases, with 16 bases sitting between them. Germline-derived CDR1 and CDR2 are MNHEY and SVGAGI. DNA for the CDR3: TGTGCCAGCTGTTCCGGTAATGCGATGAACACTGAAGCTTTCTTT. It is translated as CASCSGNAMNTEAFF.

The rearrangement joins TRBV19 to TRBJ1-1; D unclear. The germline V gene has CDR1 LNHDA and CDR2 SQIVND (reference sequence). CDR3 length equals 13 residues. Trimming took 6 bases from V and 1 from J, leaving 9 bases between them. The CDR3 reads CASSLSPNTEAFF. The CDR3 DNA reads as TGTGCCAGTAGCCTTAGTCCGAACACTGAAGCTTTCTTT.

The chain carries TRBV6-1 and TRBJ2-7, with D possibly TRBD1 on 6 matching bases. The length of the CDR3 is 12 residues. V lost 8 bases, J lost 3 bases, and 11 bases lay in between. Germline V lookup: CDR1 MNHNS, CDR2 SASEGT. CDR3 DNA: TGTGCCAGCTGGACAGTAGTCTACGAGCAGTACTTC. Translating gives CASWTVVYEQYF.

The chain employs TRBV7-9 and TRBJ1-2; D perhaps matches TRBD1 (6 bases). The CDR3 covers 17 residues. The germline V and J ends were trimmed by 5 bases and 3 bases, with 22 bases remaining between them. Germline CDR1 SEHNR, CDR2 FQNEAQ (reference sequence). CDR3 sequence reads: CASSGSTGPHFHYGYTF. The CDR3 nucleotides are TGTGCCAGCAGCGGAAGCACAGGGCCCCACTTTCACTATGGCTACACCTTC.

V and J are TRBV5-1 and TRBJ2-5; maybe TRBD2 (6 bases). CDR1 and CDR2 (germline): SGHRS, YFSETQ. V was cut by 1 base and J by 11 bases, with 24 bases left in between. This CDR3 comprises 16 residues. CDR3 region: CASSLRRDIQLGGQYF. Here the CDR3 DNA reads TGCGCCAGCAGCTTGAGGAGAGACATTCAGCTAGGAGGGCAGTACTTC.

The rearrangement links TRBV7-2 to TRBJ2-5, with 8 bases identical to TRBD2. Germline CDR1 and CDR2: SGHTA and FQGNSA. The CDR3 has 16 amino acids. With V trimmed by 1 base and J by 1 base, 5 bases remained unmatched. CDR3 bases: TGTGCCAGCAGCTTAGGCCAGCGGGGGACCCAAGAGACCCAGTACTTC. This sequence encodes CASSLGQRGTQETQYF. The full variable domain, completed using reference TRBV7-2 and TRBJ2-5, is GAGVSQSPSNKVTEKGKDVELRCDPISGHTALYWYRQSLGQGLEFLIYFQGNSAPDKSGLPSDRFSAERTGGSVSTLTIQRTQQEDSAVYLCASSLGQRGTQETQYFGPGTRLLVL.

V gene TRBV4-2 combines with J gene TRBJ1-3; D is ambiguous. This CDR3 region has 16 residues. V was pared by 1 base and J by 11 bases, with 21 bases between. Germline V gene lookup returns CDR1 LGHNA and CDR2 YNFKEQ. CDR3 residues: CASSQGDVPSRNAIYF. CDR3 bases: TGTGCCAGCAGCCAAGGAGATGTACCTAGCAGGAACGCCATATATTTT.

This clone was counted a few times. The V gene is TRBV5-6, the J gene TRBJ1-1, with 7 bases aligning to TRBD1. The CDR3 has 15 residues. The germline V gene has CDR1 SGHDT and CDR2 YYEEEE. V dropped 2 bases and J dropped 4; count of bases not matched to a gene: 8. CDR3 region: CASSFSTGLGTEAFF. The CDR3 DNA follows: TGTGCCAGCAGCTTTTCGACAGGGTTGGGCACTGAAGCTTTCTTT.